A single sample gave rise to the 29 T cell receptor beta chains below, sequenced in a study of glioma-infiltrating T cells. Using RNA template, CDR3s of TCR alpha and beta were amplified with iRepertoire arm-PCR. TCRdb re-called the multiplex PCR reads through MiXCR, storing one row per CDR3 protein. The table lists over 130,000 distinct CDR3 sequences, about two fifths of them singletons. The sample taken for sequencing was glioma tissue, nonneoplastic brain tissue, or PBMCs (not recorded which). Receptor source: a human donor with low-grade glioma or glioblastoma, undergoing nonglioma brain surgery, or in good health (not recorded which).

This clonotype turned up a few times. The rearrangement uses TRBV28 and TRBJ1-1, with a weak D call TRBD1 (5 bases). The CDR3 contains 13 residues. Germline CDR1 and CDR2: MDHEN and SYDVKM. V lost 5 bases and J 5 bases, leaving 12 bases between the germline ends. The CDR3 DNA sequence: TGTGCCAGCAGTCCCACAGGTTGGACTGAAGCTTTCTTT. Translating it yields CASSPTGWTEAFF. Using reference TRBV28 and TRBJ1-1 for the parts outside the CDR3, the full variable domain is DVKVTQSSRYLVKRTGEKVFLECVQDMDHENMFWYRQDPGLGLRLIYFSYDVKMKEKGDIPEGYSVSREKKERFSLILESASTNQTSMYLCASSPTGWTEAFFGQGTRLTVV.

The CDR3 nucleotides are TGTGCCATCATGGGCGGGCGGGAGAAGGGAGATACGCAGTATTTT. Translated, it gives CAIMGGREKGDTQYF. The chain is built from TRBV6-5 and TRBJ2-3; TRBD2 agrees at 7 bases. V lost 10 bases, J lost 5 bases, and 15 bases stayed unmatched. The CDR3 has 15 amino acids. CDR1 MNHEY and CDR2 SVGAGI come from the germline V gene.

This rearrangement joins TRBV10-3 to TRBJ2-3; unclear D gene. The CDR3 is 13 amino acids. Trimming cost V 0 bases and J 6 bases, with 7 bases left between them. The germline V gene encodes CDR1 ENHRY and CDR2 SYGVKD. The CDR3 protein is CAISESNPDTQYF. The DNA for the CDR3 is TGTGCCATCAGTGAGTCGAACCCGGATACGCAGTATTTT.

The chain carries TRBV2 and TRBJ1-2; D remains unclear. The ends were cut back, 3 bases at V and 4 bases at J, with 15 bases in the middle. Germline V gene lookup returns CDR1 SNHLY and CDR2 FYNNEI. The CDR3 covers 15 residues. CDR3: CASSEEPAQIYGYTF. As DNA, the CDR3 is TGTGCCAGCAGTGAGGAGCCGGCTCAGATCTATGGCTACACCTTC.

The CDR3 region has the DNA TGTGCCAGTTCGACGGAAAGCACAGATACGCAGTATTTT. It is translated as CASSTESTDTQYF. The rearrangement joins TRBV19 to TRBJ2-3, with no clear D. Germline lookup yields CDR1 LNHDA and CDR2 SQIVND (reference sequence). The germline V and J ends were trimmed by 8 bases and 0 bases, with 9 bases remaining between them. The CDR3 covers 13 residues.

The chain couples TRBV7-9 to TRBJ1-6; TRBD1 is a possible D gene (5 bases). The germline V gene has CDR1 SEHNR and CDR2 FQNEAQ (reference sequence). The CDR3 consists of 15 residues. V lost 3 bases to trimming and J lost 8 bases, with 14 bases between them. DNA of the CDR3: TGTGCCAGCAGCTTTGGCCACCCGGGACATTCACCCCTCCACTTT. Protein: CASSFGHPGHSPLHF.

The chain couples TRBV7-2 to TRBJ2-1; TRBD2 agrees at 8 bases. Unmatched junction bases numbered 14, after V lost 4 bases and J lost 9 bases. The CDR3 extends over 16 amino acids. CDR1 and CDR2 (germline): SGHTA, FQGNSA. Written as DNA, the CDR3 is TGTGCCAGCAGCTCCTTGTGGGGCGGGAGGTTGAGTGAGCAGTTCTTC. This codes for CASSSLWGGRLSEQFF.

In this sample, this clonotype turned up a few times. This rearrangement joins TRBV28 to TRBJ1-2, with D possibly being TRBD1 (5 bases). Germline V gene data show CDR1 as MDHEN and CDR2 as SYDVKM. The CDR3 extends over 13 amino acids. Trimming took 7 bases from V and 8 from J, leaving 17 bases between them. The CDR3 region is CASKKFVRVGYTF. The CDR3 nucleotides are TGTGCCAGCAAGAAGTTTGTCAGGGTCGGCTACACCTTC.

Comment on this clonotype: The junction and the germline gene differ at one end; a read error may be behind it. J is TRBJ1-1 and V is TRBV7-2, with D possibly TRBD1 on 5 matching bases. The CDR3 spans 14 residues. CDR1 is SGHTA, CDR2 FQGNSA, per germline. The CDR3 DNA is TGTGCCAGCAGGCACGGGGCATTGAACACTAAAGCTTTCTTT. Amino acid sequence: CASRHGALNTKAFF.

In its sample, this clonotype was seen many times. The V call is TRBV20-1, the J call TRBJ2-7, with D tentatively TRBD2 (6 bases). The germline V gene encodes CDR1 DFQATT and CDR2 SNEGSKA (reference sequence). V was shortened by 3 bases and J by 8 bases, with 11 bases between the two germline ends. The CDR3 contains 11 residues. CDR3 region: CSARIGGKQYF. The CDR3 DNA reads TGCAGTGCTAGGATCGGGGGAAAGCAGTACTTC.

This clonotype was detected only a few times. The J gene is TRBJ2-7, the V gene TRBV6-2 or TRBV6-3; D not certain. Germline CDR1 is MNHEY and CDR2 is SVGEGT. Trimming removed 2 bases at V and 6 bases at J, with 17 bases between. The CDR3 runs to 15 residues. CDR3: CASSYPVDGWGEQYF. DNA for the CDR3: TGTGCCAGCAGTTACCCCGTTGATGGTTGGGGCGAGCAGTACTTC.

V gene TRBV7-2 combines with J gene TRBJ2-5; tentative D call: TRBD1 (6 bases). Looked up from germline, CDR1 is SGHTA and CDR2 is FQGNSA. The CDR3 length is 18 residues. V was trimmed by 1 base and J by 0 bases, leaving 18 bases between them. In nucleotides, the CDR3 is TGTGCCAGCAGCTTAGGTGCAGGGGCCCGTCCTGACCAAGAGACCCAGTACTTC. Protein: CASSLGAGARPDQETQYF.

This clonotype was detected only once. CDR3 bases: TGCGCCAGCAGCCAAGATGCGGGAGACTACGAGCAGTACTTC. It encodes CASSQDAGDYEQYF. This chain links TRBV4-1 with TRBJ2-7; 7 bases are shared with TRBD2. The CDR3 runs to 14 residues. V trimming: 0 bases; J trimming: 3 bases; junction bases outside the gene matches: 2. Looked up from germline, CDR1 is MGHRA and CDR2 is YSYEKL.

V usage is TRBV4-1 and J usage is TRBJ1-4; D is unclear. V was cut by 3 bases and J by 0 bases, with 8 bases left in between. Germline CDR1 and CDR2: MGHRA and YSYEKL. This CDR3 region has 15 residues. CDR3 amino acids: CASSQNSATNEKLFF. In nucleotides, the CDR3 is TGCGCCAGCAGCCAGAACAGTGCAACTAATGAAAAACTGTTTTTT.

This chain links TRBV28 with TRBJ1-3; D gene ambiguous. Between the trimmed V and J ends, which lost 6 bases and 0 bases, there was a span of 21 bases. This CDR3 region has 18 residues. The germline V gene encodes CDR1 MDHEN and CDR2 SYDVKM. The CDR3 DNA reads as TGTGCCAGCAGGTCGACATCTGGGTATCTGAGCTCTGGAAACACCATATATTTT. Its protein product is CASRSTSGYLSSGNTIYF.

The chain recombines TRBV7-9 with TRBJ1-2; D may be TRBD1 (5 bases). V lost 5 bases to trimming and J lost 8 bases, with 12 bases between them. Germline CDR1 SEHNR, CDR2 FQNEAQ (reference sequence). The CDR3 spans 12 residues. This CDR3 is CASSIDSGGYTF. The CDR3 DNA reads TGTGCCAGCAGCATCGACAGTGGGGGCTACACCTTC.

The genes are TRBV6-9 and TRBJ2-1, with 9 bases aligning to TRBD2. V was pared by 4 bases and J by 1 base, with 11 bases of the junction left unmatched. Germline V gene data show CDR1 as MNHGY and CDR2 as SVAAGI. The CDR3 is made up of 18 amino acids. CDR3 region: CASSSRNMTSGSYNEQFF. CDR3 DNA: TGTGCCAGCAGTTCCCGAAACATGACTAGCGGTTCCTACAATGAGCAGTTCTTC.

This clonotype was observed a few times. This chain connects TRBV18 to TRBJ1-1; D possibly corresponds to TRBD1 (6 bases). Germline V gene lookup returns CDR1 KGHSH and CDR2 LQKENI. Trimming shortened V by 3 bases and J by 0 bases, and 8 bases separated the two germline ends. The CDR3 is made up of 14 amino acids. The CDR3 is CASSPPGVNTEAFF. CDR3 in DNA: TGTGCCAGCTCACCCCCAGGGGTGAACACTGAAGCTTTCTTT.

This clonotype has just a few counts. This chain connects TRBV6-6 to TRBJ2-1; 7 bases align to TRBD2. Germline V gene data show CDR1 as MNHNY and CDR2 as SVGAGI (reference sequence). The junction had 3 bases not matched to a gene; V was cut back by 4 bases and J by 3 bases. The CDR3 is 14 residues long. The CDR3 nucleotides read TGTGCCAGCAGTTCTAGCGGCATCTACAATGAGCAGTTCTTC. Its protein is CASSSSGIYNEQFF.

This sequence joins TRBV27 and TRBJ1-2; maybe TRBD1 (6 bases). Germline CDR1 and CDR2: MNHEY and SMNVEV (reference sequence). The CDR3 contains 14 residues. The germline V and J ends were trimmed by 2 bases and 10 bases, with 17 bases remaining between them. This CDR3 reads CASSLHRLGGDYTF. The CDR3 DNA reads TGTGCCAGCAGTTTACACAGGCTAGGGGGTGACTACACCTTC.

This rearrangement joins TRBV27 to TRBJ1-2, with a possible D match to TRBD1 (6 bases). The germline CDR1 and CDR2 sequences are MNHEY and SMNVEV (reference sequence). CDR3 length: 13 residues. V lost 4 bases and J 5 bases, leaving 11 bases between the germline ends. CDR3 DNA: TGTGCCAGCAGTTCGGACAGTCGGTATGGCTACACCTTC. Protein: CASSSDSRYGYTF.

The chain employs TRBV4-3 and TRBJ1-4; the match to TRBD1 covers 7 bases. The CDR3 spans 14 residues. V dropped 4 bases and J dropped 5; count of bases not matched to a gene: 4. The germline gives CDR1 LGHNA, CDR2 YSLEER. CDR3 DNA: TGCGCCAGCAGCCTGGGACAGAGAAATGAAAAACTGTTTTTT. This gives the protein CASSLGQRNEKLFF.

The chain has TRBV4-1 and TRBJ1-3; 7 nucleotides match TRBD1. V gave up 1 base and J gave up 0 bases; unmatched junction bases: 3. This CDR3 has 16 residues. The germline CDR1 and CDR2 sequences are MGHRA and YSYEKL. Here the CDR3 DNA reads TGCGCCAGCAGCCAAGTCCGGACAGGCTCTGGAAACACCATATATTTT. This translates into CASSQVRTGSGNTIYF.

CDR3 coding DNA: TGTGCCAGCAGGCCCAGGGGAGGCAATCAGCCCCAGCATTTT. Amino acids: CASRPRGGNQPQHF. The genes are TRBV6-1 and TRBJ1-5; D may be TRBD1 (6 bases). The germline gives CDR1 MNHNS, CDR2 SASEGT. The CDR3 is 14 amino acids. Trimming pared 6 bases from V and 2 bases from J, leaving 11 bases between.

CDR3 region: CSVAGRRNTEAFF. The CDR3 coding sequence is TGCAGCGTTGCAGGACGGAGGAACACTGAAGCTTTCTTT. The chain carries TRBV29-1 and TRBJ1-1; D unclear. The CDR3 spans 13 residues. The germline V and J ends were trimmed by 4 bases and 1 base, with 10 bases remaining between them. The germline CDR1 and CDR2 sequences are SQVTM and ANQGSEA.

The chain couples TRBV6-2 or TRBV6-3 to TRBJ2-1; D not resolved. CDR3 length: 13 amino acids. The germline gives CDR1 MNHEY, CDR2 SVGEGT. Trimming stripped 6 bases from V and 10 bases from J, with 16 bases between. DNA of the CDR3: TGTGCCAGCAGCAACCGGATCTTCGGGGAGCAGTTCTTC. It yields the protein CASSNRIFGEQFF.

For this clonotype: A much larger clone lies one base from this, so it may be a read error. The chain is built from TRBV6-2 or TRBV6-3 and TRBJ2-1; no reliable D call. Germline assignment: CDR1 MNHEY and CDR2 SVGEGT. V was trimmed by 3 bases and J by 6 bases, leaving 15 bases between them. The CDR3 loop spans 15 amino acids. The CDR3: CASSYESERGNEQFF. The CDR3 region has the DNA TGTGCCAGCAGTTATGAGTCAGAACGTGGCAATGAGCAGTTCTTC.

This clonotype was counted a few times. The chain employs TRBV2 and TRBJ1-5, with a tentative D call TRBD1 (6 bases). Trimming took off 7 bases at V and 5 bases at J, with 9 bases between the two ends. This CDR3 comprises 12 residues. Germline V gene lookup returns CDR1 SNHLY and CDR2 FYNNEI. CDR3 loop: CASMSGDQPQHF. The CDR3 DNA sequence: TGTGCCAGCATGTCAGGGGATCAGCCCCAGCATTTT.

This clonotype has a count of ten or more. The chain recombines TRBV6-1 with TRBJ1-5; D might be TRBD1 (6 bases). The CDR3 covers 14 residues. CDR1 and CDR2 from the germline V gene are MNHNS and SASEGT. V lost 5 bases and J lost 6, with 14 bases in between. Written as DNA, the CDR3 is TGTGCCAGCAGTCCACAGGGAGTATCTCAGCCCCAGCATTTT. It encodes CASSPQGVSQPQHF.